These 32 T cell receptor beta chains came from one sample sequenced in a study of T cell repertoires in cytomegalovirus infection (dated by TCRdb to between 2018 and 2021). TCRdb shows the sequencer as Illumina HiSeq 1500. TCRdb reanalyzed the raw reads on its own, using fastp at Q25 for trimming and MiXCR for clone calling, and kept in-frame beta chains. Each entry is one CDR3 protein sequence, shown with its most common DNA and genes. The sample has about 490,000 distinct CDR3 sequences on record, approximately 17% of them singletons. The top ten hold roughly a quarter of the sample. Specimen: CD8+ T cells from PBMCs. The receptors originated from a human donor in good health (CMV status not recorded). Some clones in this sample may be carry-over from other donors' samples.

V usage is TRBV12-5 and J usage is TRBJ2-1, with D perhaps TRBD1 (6 bases). The germline gives CDR1 LGHNT, CDR2 FRNRAP. This CDR3 comprises 13 residues. Trimming removed 6 bases from V and 3 bases from J, with 9 bases in between. CDR3 sequence reads: CASGNRDYNEQFF. The CDR3 DNA reads as TGTGCTAGTGGAAACAGGGACTACAATGAGCAGTTCTTC.

This clonotype came up many times. This chain joins TRBV7-9 and TRBJ2-7; D perhaps matches TRBD2 (6 bases). Trimming cost V 4 bases and J 4 bases, with 26 bases left between them. From germline, CDR1 is SEHNR and CDR2 FQNEAQ (reference sequence). The CDR3 spans 18 residues. The CDR3 bases are TGTGCCAGCAGCTCAAGGGACTTCCCGATCGTACGAGCGTACGAGCAGTACTTC. Its protein product is CASSSRDFPIVRAYEQYF.

This clonotype was found many times. The CDR3 coding sequence is TGTGCCAGCAGTCCGGCCGGACAGGGCGGATCACCCCTCCACTTT. Its translation: CASSPAGQGGSPLHF. This sequence joins TRBV6-1 and TRBJ1-6; 8 nucleotides align to TRBD1. Germline CDR1 and CDR2: MNHNS and SASEGT. After removal of 5 bases from V and 10 bases from J, the junction contained 10 bases not matched to a gene. CDR3 length: 15 amino acids.

The chain combines TRBV28 with TRBJ2-5, with D possibly matching TRBD2 (6 bases). Germline-derived CDR1 and CDR2 are MDHEN and SYDVKM. Trimming stripped 1 base from V and 8 bases from J, with 14 bases between. The CDR3 covers 14 residues. The CDR3 sequence is CASSLSTGSDTQYF. CDR3 DNA: TGTGCCAGCAGTTTATCCACCGGGAGTGATACCCAGTACTTC.

This clonotype was detected ten times or more. The chain recombines TRBV12-3 or TRBV12-4 with TRBJ1-5; 7 bases are a match to TRBD1. V lost 5 bases and J lost 0; bases outside the gene matches: 16. The CDR3 sequence is 19 residues long. The CDR3 DNA reads TGTGCCAGCAGTCCCCCACGGCCGGGACAGAAGTATAGCAATCAGCCCCAGCATTTT. This codes for CASSPPRPGQKYSNQPQHF.

This chain's CDR3 is CATSDLGKDTGELFF. CDR3 DNA: TGTGCCACCAGTGATTTGGGGAAGGACACCGGGGAGCTGTTTTTT. V usage is TRBV24-1 and J usage is TRBJ2-2; D is ambiguous. V lost 0 bases and J lost 3, with 7 bases in between. Germline CDR1 KGHDR, CDR2 SFDVKD. The CDR3 runs 15 residues.

The J gene is TRBJ2-2, the V gene TRBV29-1; no firm D call. The V gene lost 5 bases and the J gene lost 5 bases, with 9 bases spanning the gap. Germline loops: CDR1 SQVTM, CDR2 ANQGSEA. CDR3 length: 12 residues. The CDR3 nucleotides are TGCAGCGTTATGGGGTGGACCGGGGAGCTGTTTTTT. The encoded protein is CSVMGWTGELFF.

This clonotype was recorded at least ten times. The chain has TRBV7-3 and TRBJ2-2, with D tentatively TRBD2 (6 bases). V was cut by 2 bases and J by 1 base, with 11 bases left in between. CDR1 is SGHTA, CDR2 FQGTGA, per germline. CDR3 length: 16 amino acids. CDR3 bases: TGTGCCAGCAGCTTACTCGGAGGGCTGAACACCGGGGAGCTGTTTTTT. It encodes CASSLLGGLNTGELFF.

CDR3 nucleotides: TGTGCCAGCAGTAACGGACCTTATAATTCACCCCTCCACTTT. This translates into CASSNGPYNSPLHF. The J gene is TRBJ1-6, the V gene TRBV6-5; unclear D gene. The CDR3 spans 14 residues. V lost 5 bases to trimming and J lost 4 bases, with 9 bases between them. Germline V lookup: CDR1 MNHEY, CDR2 SVGAGI.

The chain uses TRBV19 and TRBJ1-1; the D gene is possibly TRBD1 (6 bases). Germline CDR1 reads LNHDA; CDR2 reads SQIVND (reference sequence). Trimming pared 3 bases from V and 1 base from J, leaving 9 bases between. This CDR3 region has 14 residues. This chain's CDR3 is CASSIRGANTEAFF. The CDR3 nucleotides read TGTGCCAGTAGTATTAGGGGGGCGAACACTGAAGCTTTCTTT. The full variable domain, rest sourced from reference TRBV19 and TRBJ1-1, is DGGITQSPKYLFRKEGQNVTLSCEQNLNHDAMYWYRQDPGQGLRLIYYSQIVNDFQKGDIAEGYSVSREKKESFPLTVTSAQKNPTAFYLCASSIRGANTEAFFGQGTRLTVV.

The V call is TRBV7-4, the J call TRBJ1-6; 8 positions agree with TRBD1. The germline V gene has CDR1 SGHVT and CDR2 SQSDAQ. The CDR3 is 15 residues long. Unmatched junction bases numbered 6, after V lost 5 bases and J lost 6 bases. For the CDR3, the DNA is TGTGCCAGCAGCCCGCCGGGACAGGTTAATTCACCCCTCCACTTT. Its translation: CASSPPGQVNSPLHF. Using reference TRBV7-4 and TRBJ1-6 for the parts outside the CDR3, the full variable domain is GAGVSQSPRYKVAKRGRDVALRCDSISGHVTLYWYRQTLGQGSEVLTYSQSDAQRDKSGRPSGRFSAERPERSVSTLKIQRTEQGDSAVYLCASSPPGQVNSPLHFGNGTRLTVT.

This clonotype was picked up many times. The chain carries TRBV2 and TRBJ1-1; perhaps TRBD1 as D (5 bases). Germline loops: CDR1 SNHLY, CDR2 FYNNEI. Trimming pared 2 bases from V and 0 bases from J, leaving 7 bases between. CDR3 length equals 14 residues. The CDR3 loop is CASSELGVNTEAFF. CDR3 nucleotide sequence: TGTGCCAGCAGTGAACTGGGGGTGAACACTGAAGCTTTCTTT. Supplemented by reference TRBV2 and TRBJ1-1, the full variable domain reads EPEVTQTPSHQVTQMGQEVILRCVPISNHLYFYWYRQILGQKVEFLVSFYNNEISEKSEIFDDQFSVERPDGSNFTLKIRSTKLEDSAMYFCASSELGVNTEAFFGQGTRLTVV.

This clonotype came up a few times. V gene TRBV6-1 combines with J gene TRBJ2-1; 8 bases align to TRBD2. V was clipped by 6 bases and J by 6 bases; unmatched bases: 7. The CDR3 loop spans 14 amino acids. Germline V gene lookup returns CDR1 MNHNS and CDR2 SASEGT. The CDR3 nucleotides read TGTGCCAGCAGGATACTAGCGGCAGCCAATGAGCAGTTCTTC. Translation: CASRILAAANEQFF.

This clonotype was seen a handful of times. This sequence joins TRBV2 and TRBJ2-5; either TRBD1 or TRBD2 may fit D (5 bases each). The CDR3 totals 16 residues. Per the germline V gene, CDR1 is SNHLY and CDR2 is FYNNEI. V dropped 1 base and J dropped 1 base, with 13 bases sitting between them. The CDR3 DNA follows: TGTGCCAGCAGTGAAGGGGACCCGATCTCCCAAGAGACCCAGTACTTC. Translated, it gives CASSEGDPISQETQYF.

This clonotype was picked up many times. The chain carries TRBV19 and TRBJ2-7, with 7 bases lining up with TRBD1. Germline V lookup: CDR1 LNHDA, CDR2 SQIVND (reference sequence). With 5 bases clipped from V and 0 bases from J, the junction kept 19 bases outside the gene matches. The CDR3 runs 19 residues. CDR3 sequence reads: CASSPKSRDRLLYSYEQYF. In DNA, the CDR3 is TGTGCCAGTAGTCCCAAGTCCCGGGACAGACTACTTTACTCCTACGAGCAGTACTTC.

This clonotype was observed at least ten times. This chain joins TRBV7-9 and TRBJ2-1, with 8 bases lining up with TRBD2. There are 15 residues in the CDR3. Germline values: CDR1 SEHNR, CDR2 FQNEAQ (reference sequence). V gave up 4 bases and J gave up 5 bases; unmatched junction bases: 7. CDR3 residues: CASSSSGLGDNEQFF. The DNA of the CDR3 is TGTGCCAGCAGCTCCTCGGGACTAGGGGACAATGAGCAGTTCTTC.

This clonotype has more than one count but fewer than ten. The chain couples TRBV3-1 to TRBJ2-1, with 8 bases aligning to TRBD2. With V trimmed by 0 bases and J by 5 bases, 12 bases remained unmatched. The CDR3 length is 18 residues. Germline V gene sequence: CDR1 LGHDT, CDR2 YNNKEL (reference sequence). The CDR3 sequence: CASSQDSHQRGGNNEQFF. The CDR3 coding sequence is TGTGCCAGCAGCCAAGATTCCCACCAACGGGGGGGCAACAATGAGCAGTTCTTC.

This clonotype appeared a few times. The chain is built from TRBV5-4 and TRBJ2-1, with 7 bases identical to TRBD2. V lost 2 bases to trimming and J lost 1 base; unmatched junction nucleotides: 6. Germline CDR1 SGHNT, CDR2 YYREEE (reference sequence). The CDR3 totals 16 residues. CDR3 sequence: CASSFEWGGSYNEQFF. In nucleotides, the CDR3 is TGTGCCAGCAGCTTTGAGTGGGGGGGGTCCTACAATGAGCAGTTCTTC.

This clonotype was seen at least ten times. The V gene is TRBV6-1, the J gene TRBJ2-1; 15 positions match TRBD2. V shed 8 bases, J shed 7 bases, and the junction held 12 bases outside the gene matches. This CDR3 has 17 amino acids. The germline gives CDR1 MNHNS, CDR2 SASEGT. The CDR3 loop reads CASSRGLAGGQGNEQFF. The CDR3 DNA is TGTGCCAGCTCACGGGGACTAGCGGGGGGACAAGGGAATGAGCAGTTCTTC.

The CDR3 spells CSARGSTGAYEQYF. CDR3 in DNA: TGCAGTGCTAGGGGATCGACAGGCGCCTACGAGCAGTACTTC. V usage is TRBV20-1 and J usage is TRBJ2-7; a possible D gene is TRBD1 (6 bases). V was trimmed by 3 bases and J by 2 bases, leaving 14 bases between them. CDR3 length equals 14 residues. CDR1 DFQATT and CDR2 SNEGSKA come from the germline V gene (reference sequence).

This clonotype was seen a handful of times. The chain combines TRBV4-1 with TRBJ1-1; 7 positions agree with TRBD1. CDR1 and CDR2 from the germline V gene are MGHRA and YSYEKL. This CDR3 has 14 amino acids. Trimming removed 3 bases from V and 1 base from J; junction bases left unmatched: 2. CDR3 sequence reads: CASSQGQQNTEAFF. The CDR3 coding sequence is TGCGCCAGCAGCCAGGGACAGCAGAACACTGAAGCTTTCTTT.

The chain uses TRBV24-1 and TRBJ2-3; 12 bases map to TRBD2. The CDR3 loop spans 17 amino acids. Trimming took 6 bases from V and 6 from J; bases not matched to a gene: 12. Germline V gene data show CDR1 as KGHDR and CDR2 as SFDVKD. CDR3 protein: CATSRPTSGSAYDTQYF. CDR3 bases: TGTGCCACCAGTCGACCGACTAGCGGGAGCGCCTATGATACGCAGTATTTT.

In its sample, this clonotype was seen many times. The chain carries TRBV6-6 and TRBJ2-7, with no clear D. The germline gives CDR1 MNHNY, CDR2 SVGAGI (reference sequence). V was clipped by 6 bases and J by 0 bases, with 18 bases between them. The CDR3 is 16 residues long. CDR3 DNA: TGTGCCAGCAGCTTCCTCCTCAGCGAGACCTCCTACGAGCAGTACTTC. Protein: CASSFLLSETSYEQYF.

This clonotype was recorded many times. V is TRBV12-3 or TRBV12-4 and J is TRBJ2-3; D possibly uses TRBD1 or TRBD2 (5 bases each). This CDR3 region has 16 residues. V shed 1 base and J shed 2 bases, with 13 bases lying between them. The DNA for the CDR3 is TGTGCCAGCAGTTTAGAGAGGGACGCAAACACAGATACGCAGTATTTT. Translation: CASSLERDANTDTQYF.

J is TRBJ1-6 and V is TRBV27; D is unresolved. V was shortened by 2 bases and J by 0 bases, with 11 bases between the two germline ends. The CDR3 runs 17 residues. Germline values: CDR1 MNHEY, CDR2 SMNVEV (reference sequence). CDR3 residues: CASSLKLASSYNSPLHF. In DNA, the CDR3 is TGTGCCAGCAGTTTAAAACTGGCCAGCTCCTATAATTCACCCCTCCACTTT.

The rearrangement links TRBV13 to TRBJ2-7; the D is unclear. The CDR3 contains 13 residues. Germline V gene lookup returns CDR1 PRHDT and CDR2 FYEKMQ (reference sequence). Trimming stripped 5 bases from V and 3 bases from J, with 11 bases between. The CDR3 region has the DNA TGTGCCAGCAGCCCCGGACGGCGCTACGAGCAGTACTTC. Translation gives CASSPGRRYEQYF.

This clonotype was counted ten times or more. V usage is TRBV7-3 and J usage is TRBJ2-1; 14 bases line up with TRBD2. The CDR3 consists of 15 residues. V trimming: 5 bases; J trimming: 9 bases; junction bases outside the gene matches: 6. Germline CDR1 SGHTA, CDR2 FQGTGA. The chain's CDR3 is CASSPSGLAGAEQFF. The DNA for the CDR3 is TGTGCCAGCAGCCCGTCGGGACTAGCGGGAGCTGAGCAGTTCTTC.

Ten or more counts support this clonotype. The V and J genes are TRBV2 and TRBJ2-7; 7 nucleotides match TRBD2. The CDR3 length is 17 residues. Looked up from germline, CDR1 is SNHLY and CDR2 is FYNNEI. Trimming took 8 bases from V and 3 from J; bases not matched to a gene: 19. DNA for the CDR3: TGTGCCAGCCCTATGAAGCGGGGCCGACTGGGGGTCTACGAGCAGTACTTC. Protein sequence: CASPMKRGRLGVYEQYF.

The chain recombines TRBV5-1 with TRBJ2-1; D is uncertain. Trimming took 2 bases from V and 7 from J, leaving 22 bases between them. The germline CDR1 and CDR2 sequences are SGHRS and YFSETQ. The CDR3 length is 17 residues. CDR3 amino acids: CASSFKGRGSWQNEQFF. Written as DNA, the CDR3 is TGCGCCAGCAGCTTTAAGGGCCGTGGGTCCTGGCAAAATGAGCAGTTCTTC.

This clonotype was counted ten times or more. The chain links TRBV7-4 to TRBJ2-1, with a weak D call TRBD2 (5 bases). CDR1 and CDR2 from the germline V gene are SGHVT and SQSDAQ. CDR3 length: 15 residues. V gave up 5 bases and J gave up 0 bases, with 11 bases separating them. In DNA form, the CDR3 reads TGTGCCAGCAGCAAAAGCGGAAGCTCCTACAATGAGCAGTTCTTC. Translation gives CASSKSGSSYNEQFF.

This clonotype was found many times. This chain links TRBV7-8 with TRBJ2-1; D may be TRBD1 or TRBD2 (5 bases each). Germline V lookup: CDR1 SGHVS, CDR2 FQNEAQ. Trimming left V 5 bases short and J 6 bases short, with 17 bases between. The CDR3 runs to 15 residues. In DNA, the CDR3 is TGTGCCAGCAGCCCAACCTCGGGACCCCTCAATGAGCAGTTCTTC. It encodes CASSPTSGPLNEQFF.

This clonotype showed up many times. The chain uses TRBV7-3 and TRBJ2-3; 9 nucleotides line up with TRBD2. Trimming at V came to 3 bases and at J to 5 bases, leaving 3 bases not matched to a gene. The germline V gene encodes CDR1 SGHTA and CDR2 FQGTGA. CDR3 length equals 14 residues. The CDR3 loop reads CASSFSGRGDTQYF. CDR3 in DNA: TGTGCCAGCAGCTTTAGCGGGAGAGGAGATACGCAGTATTTT.